This T cell receptor (beta chain) was identified in a study of blood T cells in healthy people across ages. Notes on the study in general: No conclusive comparison of naive versus antigen-experienced cells was possible with unsorted PBMCs. Fewer expanded clones and more diversity marked long-lived versus aged donors. When one million T cells were used, diversity estimates were thought to be underestimates.

The length of the CDR3 is 13 residues. Germline values: CDR1 MGHDK, CDR2 SYGVNS. Trimming stripped 8 bases from V and 0 bases from J, with 11 bases between. A second about 7 to 11 cycle PCR used barcoded and J-beta primers. One entry per CDR3 protein, called by TCRdb with MiXCR from the 5' RACE reads. The top ten clones hold roughly 13% of a sample with some 900,000 distinct CDR3 sequences, roughly 52% of them seen once. The table lists this clonotype with a few counts. Its antigen is unknown. V and J are TRBV25-1 and TRBJ2-7; tentatively, D is TRBD2 (5 bases). Material for sequencing was blood. The source of this sequence is a man younger than 45 in good health. The CDR3 DNA is TGTGCCAGCGGACGGGAAAGCTCCTACGAGCAGTACTTC. It yields the protein CASGRESSYEQYF.